The 4 T cell receptor beta chains below come from one sample, sequenced in a study of blood T cells in healthy people across ages. For the second PCR, which ran for roughly 7 to 11 cycles, a sample-barcoded 5' primer and a J-beta primer mix were used. TCRdb re-called the 5' RACE reads through MiXCR, storing one row per CDR3 protein. The table has roughly 700,000 distinct CDR3 sequences, 20% to 30% seen once. These data are also associated with another study on T cells of mothers and their children.

The source material was blood. The receptor set was obtained from a boy younger than 18 in good health.

The V and J genes are TRBV4-1 and TRBJ2-2; 7 bases fit TRBD1. The V and J ends lost 0 bases and 5 bases, in that order; junction bases with no gene match: 9. Looked up from germline, CDR1 is MGHRA and CDR2 is YSYEKL. The CDR3 covers 17 residues. CDR3 in amino acids: CASSQELNRGFTGELFF. CDR3 DNA sequence: TGCGCCAGCAGCCAAGAGTTGAACAGGGGATTTACCGGGGAGCTGTTTTTT.

CDR3 nucleotides: TGTGCCAGCAGCCCATCTAGGGTCGGCGGGGAGCTGTTTTTT. The encoded protein is CASSPSRVGGELFF. This chain uses TRBV7-2 with TRBJ2-2; no definite D call. The CDR3 covers 14 residues. From germline, CDR1 is SGHTA and CDR2 FQGNSA. The germline V and J ends were trimmed by 5 bases and 7 bases, with 14 bases remaining between them.

This clonotype was seen a handful of times. CDR3 loop: CASSSPYRGSTDTQYF. CDR3 DNA: TGTGCCAGCAGCTCACCGTACAGGGGGAGCACAGATACGCAGTATTTT. The chain combines TRBV7-9 with TRBJ2-3, with 8 bases matching TRBD1. V lost 4 bases, J lost 0 bases, and 6 bases stayed unmatched. This CDR3 region has 16 residues. CDR1 and CDR2 (germline): SEHNR, FQNEAQ (reference sequence).

This clonotype was seen only a few times. This rearrangement joins TRBV7-2 to TRBJ2-5; 14 nucleotides align to TRBD2. Germline assignment: CDR1 SGHTA and CDR2 FQGNSA. The ends lost 5 bases at V and 7 bases at J; junction bases unmatched: 6. CDR3 length: 15 residues. CDR3 residues: CASSMTSGGAGTQYF. DNA for the CDR3: TGTGCCAGCAGCATGACTAGCGGGGGGGCCGGGACCCAGTACTTC.